This paragraph reports one T cell receptor beta chain. Researchers sorted participants into cohorts using their self-reported clinical history. Donors in Cohort 3 counted as recovered after two negative PCRs, clearance, or symptom resolution. The record originates from a study of blood T cell repertoires in COVID-19. At the level of the study: Sites across the United States, Italy and Spain contributed samples from acute and convalescent COVID-19. PBMCs, B-cell-depleted T cells, or T cells provided the cDNA or gDNA that made up the material.

Clones were read by immunoSEQ multiplex PCR, and TCRdb kept only the in-frame ones, dropping some. The profile shows nearly 350,000 clones, roughly 90% of them singletons. The sequenced sample was PBMCs or T cells enriched from blood (not recorded which). The clonotype was recovered from a woman aged 25-40 years who had recovered from COVID-19.

Here the CDR3 DNA reads TGTGCCTGGAGTGTTTTTCGTAACAGGGCGACGATCGACAATGAGCAGTTCTTC. Residues: CAWSVFRNRATIDNEQFF. The chain is built from TRBV30 and TRBJ2-1; D may be TRBD1 (6 bases). V gave up 0 bases and J gave up 5 bases, with 23 bases separating them. Germline loops: CDR1 GTSNPN, CDR2 SVGIG (reference sequence). The CDR3 is 18 amino acids.